These 18 T cell receptor beta chains share one sample of origin, sequenced in a study of low-dose radiotherapy and immunotherapy resistance in tumors. Documented time point: after trial treatment. Noted treatment: LDRT plus nivolumab, ipilimumab, low-dose cyclophosphamide and aspirin (RACIN trial). TRAV and TRBV primers primed cDNA for both TCRalpha and TCRbeta. Amplification of TCRs used a constant-region primer and V-primer adapter for roughly 21 PCR cycles. TCRdb reprocessed the reads via MiXCR and lists one record per CDR3 protein. The data contain nearly 60,000 distinct CDR3 sequences, about 25% of them seen just once; the ten biggest clones take up around 7%. Here the sequenced sample was PBMCs, taken after low-dose radiotherapy plus immunotherapy. These receptors came from a male donor with prostate cancer.

This clonotype has a single count. A read error is possible here, since a much larger clone lies one base away. The chain couples TRBV27 to TRBJ1-1; TRBD1 matches 9 bases. Germline-derived CDR1 and CDR2 are MNHEY and SMNVEV (reference sequence). This CDR3 contains 13 residues. Here the CDR3 DNA reads TGTCCCAGTCAACAGGGGGCCTTTACTGAAGCTTTCTTT. Translating it yields CPSQQGAFTEAFF.

In its sample, this clonotype was seen once. The V call is TRBV9, the J call TRBJ2-7; 7 bases agree with TRBD1. The V gene end was trimmed by 4 bases and the J gene end by 2 bases; junction bases not matched to a gene: 9. CDR3 length equals 15 residues. Germline V CDR1 and CDR2: SGDLS, YYNGEE. The chain's CDR3 is CASSPVTGVTYEQYF. The CDR3 DNA reads as TGTGCCAGCAGCCCAGTAACAGGGGTCACCTACGAGCAGTACTTC.

This clonotype showed up many times. The chain uses TRBV7-2 and TRBJ2-7; D might be TRBD1 (5 bases). Germline CDR1 is SGHTA and CDR2 is FQGNSA. The V and J ends lost 5 bases and 5 bases respectively, with 13 bases between them. The CDR3 is made up of 13 amino acids. The CDR3 DNA reads as TGTGCCAGCAGCAGAACAGGAATCCACGAGCAGTACTTC. Translated, it gives CASSRTGIHEQYF.

This clonotype was seen many times. The chain links TRBV29-1 to TRBJ2-7; D gene uncertain. Germline V gene lookup returns CDR1 SQVTM and CDR2 ANQGSEA. Deletions cut 4 bases from V and 1 base from J, with 11 bases between. The CDR3 contains 13 residues. CDR3 DNA sequence: TGCAGCGTTGGCGCGGCAGCATCCTACGAGCAGTACTTC. The encoded protein is CSVGAAASYEQYF.

This clonotype was counted at least ten times. The chain links TRBV6-1 to TRBJ1-6; unclear D gene. Trimming cost V 4 bases and J 12 bases, with 13 bases left between them. The CDR3 spans 13 residues. CDR1 and CDR2 (germline): MNHNS, SASEGT. CDR3 nucleotides: TGTGCCAGCAGTGTGGACGGTTATCTACCCCTCCACTTT. Protein sequence: CASSVDGYLPLHF.

The chain is built from TRBV5-8 and TRBJ1-5; a weak D match, TRBD1 (6 bases). V was clipped by 2 bases and J by 0 bases, with 15 bases between them. This CDR3 comprises 17 residues. Looked up from germline, CDR1 is SGHTS and CDR2 is YDEGEE. Here the CDR3 reads CASSFSLDRNSNQPQHF. DNA for the CDR3: TGTGCCAGCAGCTTCTCCTTGGACAGAAATAGCAATCAGCCCCAGCATTTT. Variable domain in full (rest from reference TRBV5-8 and TRBJ1-5): EAGVTQSPTHLIKTRGQQATLRCSPISGHTSVYWYQQALGLGLQFLLWYDEGEERNRGNFPPRFSGRQFPNYSSELNVNALELEDSALYLCASSFSLDRNSNQPQHFGDGTRLSIL.

This clonotype was seen repeatedly, ten times or more. The chain uses TRBV20-1 and TRBJ2-2, with D unclear. The CDR3 is 12 residues long. Per germline, CDR1 DFQATT and CDR2 SNEGSKA (reference sequence). Trimming took off 3 bases at V and 9 bases at J, with 11 bases between the two ends. CDR3 loop: CSARLTTRELFF. Written as DNA, the CDR3 is TGCAGTGCTAGGCTTACTACTAGGGAGCTGTTTTTT.

The count of this clonotype is one. The chain links TRBV7-9 to TRBJ2-1; D uncertain. Trimming pared 5 bases from V and 7 bases from J, leaving 12 bases between. Looked up from germline, CDR1 is SEHNR and CDR2 is FQNEAQ (reference sequence). There are 13 residues in the CDR3. The CDR3 is CASSQVVENEQFF. DNA of the CDR3: TGTGCCAGCAGCCAAGTAGTGGAAAATGAGCAGTTCTTC.

Ten or more counts support this clonotype. The chain joins TRBV6-2 or TRBV6-3 to TRBJ2-7; D is perhaps TRBD2 (6 bases). The germline gives CDR1 MNHEY, CDR2 SVGEGT. Trimming took off 6 bases at V and 0 bases at J, with 12 bases between the two ends. CDR3 length: 14 amino acids. The CDR3 DNA sequence: TGTGCCAGCAGCCACCGCGGGGACTCCTACGAGCAGTACTTC. Its protein is CASSHRGDSYEQYF.

This clonotype was detected ten times or more. The chain employs TRBV7-2 and TRBJ2-3; TRBD2 agrees at 10 bases. CDR3 size: 18 residues. Germline V gives CDR1 SGHTA, CDR2 FQGNSA. Trimming at V came to 2 bases and at J to 9 bases, leaving 17 bases not matched to a gene. The CDR3 sequence: CASSLIATSGTLGGTQYF. In DNA, the CDR3 is TGTGCCAGCAGCTTAATCGCAACTAGCGGGACCCTCGGAGGAACGCAGTATTTT.

This clonotype showed up many times. V usage is TRBV9 and J usage is TRBJ2-5; 16 bases are shared with TRBD2. V was clipped by 4 bases and J by 4 bases; unmatched bases: 10. Germline-derived CDR1 and CDR2 are SGDLS and YYNGEE. This CDR3 spans 18 amino acids. In DNA, the CDR3 is TGTGCCAGCAGCCCAGGGACTAGCGGGAGGGGAGCACGAGAGACCCAGTACTTC. Its protein product is CASSPGTSGRGARETQYF.

This clonotype was seen a few times. A far larger clone lies a single base away; this is likely a read error. The chain recombines TRBV5-1 with TRBJ2-7, with TRBD2 identical over 12 bases. Losses at the gene ends were 3 bases for V and 7 bases for J; bases not matched to a gene: 11. This CDR3 contains 16 residues. Germline V gene sequence: CDR1 SGHRS, CDR2 YFSETQ. The CDR3 is CASSSPSGRAYNEQYF. CDR3 in DNA: TGCGCCAGCAGCTCGCCTAGCGGGAGGGCCTACAATGAGCAGTACTTC.

This clonotype was observed many times. The V gene is TRBV18, the J gene TRBJ2-2, with 9 bases fitting TRBD1. The CDR3 spans 16 residues. J gave up 0 bases and V 6 bases, and 5 bases lay outside the gene matches. From germline, CDR1 is KGHSH and CDR2 LQKENI. The CDR3 DNA is TGTGCCAGCTCCCAGACAGGGGGATCGAACACCGGGGAGCTGTTTTTT. This sequence encodes CASSQTGGSNTGELFF.

This clonotype was seen at least ten times. CDR3 sequence reads: CSAIPQGAANYGYTF. CDR3 nucleotides: TGCAGTGCTATTCCGCAGGGGGCTGCTAACTATGGCTACACCTTC. This rearrangement joins TRBV20-1 to TRBJ1-2, with TRBD1 matching 8 bases. CDR1 and CDR2 (germline): DFQATT, SNEGSKA (reference sequence). J was trimmed by 0 bases and V by 4 bases; bases with no gene match: 7. The CDR3 spans 15 residues.

This clonotype was seen many times. The chain has TRBV28 and TRBJ2-3; unclear D gene. Trimming shortened V by 3 bases and J by 2 bases, and 15 bases separated the two germline ends. Germline lookup yields CDR1 MDHEN and CDR2 SYDVKM. CDR3 size: 16 residues. CDR3 DNA: TGTGCCAGCAGTTTGCTTGCTTTTGCCTCCACAGATACGCAGTATTTT. It is translated as CASSLLAFASTDTQYF.

This clonotype was picked up many times. CDR3 region: CASSLAADNYGYTF. Written as DNA, the CDR3 is TGTGCCAGCAGCTTGGCGGCGGATAACTATGGCTACACCTTC. The V and J genes are TRBV7-9 and TRBJ1-2; D is uncertain. This CDR3 contains 14 residues. CDR1 SEHNR and CDR2 FQNEAQ come from the germline V gene (reference sequence). Trimming pared 3 bases from V and 1 base from J, leaving 9 bases between. The full variable domain, its missing parts supplied by reference TRBV7-9 and TRBJ1-2, is DTGVSQNPRHKITKRGQNVTFRCDPISEHNRLYWYRQTLGQGPEFLTYFQNEAQLEKSRLLSDRFSAERPKGSFSTLEIQRTEQGDSAMYLCASSLAADNYGYTFGSGTRLTVV.

This clonotype has ten or more counts. The chain links TRBV20-1 to TRBJ2-1, with D perhaps TRBD1 or TRBD2 (5 bases each). CDR1 is DFQATT and CDR2 is SNEGSKA in the germline V gene (reference sequence). Between the trimmed V and J ends, which lost 3 bases and 4 bases, there was a span of 10 bases. The CDR3 has 13 amino acids. The CDR3 here is CSASEGSYNEQFF. CDR3 bases: TGCAGTGCTAGTGAGGGGAGTTACAATGAGCAGTTCTTC.

The V gene is TRBV6-1, the J gene TRBJ2-1; TRBD2 matches at 7 bases. The CDR3 covers 16 residues. J lost 9 bases, V lost 6 bases, and 17 bases had no gene match. The germline V gene encodes CDR1 MNHNS and CDR2 SASEGT. CDR3 sequence (DNA): TGTGCCAGCAGGAGGGAGGGCCAACTCTCGTCACCTGAGCAGTTCTTC. Amino acid sequence: CASRREGQLSSPEQFF.